Shown below are 25 T cell receptor beta chains from a single sample sequenced in a study of regulatory T cells in long-lasting Graves disease. Building of the TCR beta libraries involved iRepertoire HTBI primers and Arm-PCR of CDR3 regions. One entry per CDR3 protein, called by TCRdb with MiXCR from the multiplex PCR reads. Altogether around 450,000 distinct CDR3 sequences are present, roughly a fifth being singletons, with the ten largest covering 7% to 9%. As to time point: persistent/refractory GD, antithyroid drugs over 5 years with positive TRAb. Isolated PBMC RNA provided the starting material for the TCR library. Material: peripheral blood mononuclear cells (PBMCs), obtained when the disease was refractory, from a patient treated with antithyroid drugs. The receptors were gathered from a female donor with Graves disease.

The chain has TRBV19 and TRBJ1-3; the match to TRBD1 covers 7 bases. V trimming: 5 bases; J trimming: 2 bases; junction bases outside the gene matches: 6. This CDR3 is built from 15 residues. CDR1 is LNHDA and CDR2 is SQIVND in the germline V gene (reference sequence). The CDR3 DNA is TGTGCCAGTAGTTCATCAGGGGGAGCTGGAAACACCATATATTTT. Its protein is CASSSSGGAGNTIYF.

As to this clonotype: A single base separates this from a much larger clone, so it may be a read error. The chain recombines TRBV4-3 with TRBJ1-4, with 8 bases matching TRBD1. Per germline, CDR1 LGHNA and CDR2 YSLEER. The CDR3 is made up of 14 amino acids. Here the CDR3 DNA reads TGCGCCGGCAGCCGGGACAGGTACCCCGAAAAACTGTTTTTT. Translation gives CAGSRDRYPEKLFF.

The CDR3 coding sequence is TGTGCCATCAGGGAGGCCCCCACAGATACGCAGTATTTT. As protein: CAIREAPTDTQYF. V is TRBV10-3 and J is TRBJ2-3; perhaps TRBD2 as D (5 bases). Germline V gives CDR1 ENHRY, CDR2 SYGVKD. The V end was cut by 6 bases, the J end by 2 bases, with 9 bases between. The CDR3 is 13 amino acids.

The gene calls are TRBV7-2 and TRBJ2-7; TRBD2 matches 8 bases. Germline V gene data show CDR1 as SGHTA and CDR2 as FQGNSA. With V trimmed by 7 bases and J by 0 bases, 17 bases remained unmatched. The CDR3 spans 18 residues. This CDR3 reads CASTRGSGGESSSYEQYF. The CDR3 region has the DNA TGTGCCAGCACCCGGGGGTCGGGGGGGGAATCGAGCTCCTACGAGCAGTACTTC.

The table lists this clonotype with a few counts. The chain uses TRBV4-1 and TRBJ1-1; possible D gene TRBD1, 5 bases. The CDR3 has 17 residues. Germline values: CDR1 MGHRA, CDR2 YSYEKL. With 4 bases removed from V and 5 bases from J, the gap between germline ends came to 23 bases. The CDR3 region has the DNA TGCGCCAGCAGCCTAGGCCCCCCAGGGTCGTTCTATACTGAAGCTTTCTTT. Translated, it gives CASSLGPPGSFYTEAFF.

The gene calls are TRBV30 and TRBJ1-2, with 7 bases that match TRBD1. Germline CDR1 GTSNPN, CDR2 SVGIG (reference sequence). With V trimmed by 2 bases and J by 5 bases, 14 bases remained unmatched. CDR3 length equals 16 residues. As DNA, the CDR3 is TGTGCCTGGAGTCGTAATAACAGGGGACCCCTTTATGGCTACACCTTC. Its translation is CAWSRNNRGPLYGYTF.

The CDR3 is CASTSGGLGSDTQYF. In nucleotides, the CDR3 is TGTGCCAGCACCTCGGGGGGGCTAGGGTCAGATACGCAGTATTTT. The chain employs TRBV28 and TRBJ2-3, with 8 bases fitting TRBD2. The CDR3 has 15 residues. Germline V lookup: CDR1 MDHEN, CDR2 SYDVKM. After removal of 7 bases from V and 4 bases from J, the junction contained 10 bases not matched to a gene.

This clonotype showed up just a few times. V gene TRBV18 combines with J gene TRBJ2-5; D perhaps matches TRBD1 (6 bases). Germline V lookup: CDR1 KGHSH, CDR2 LQKENI. V was pared by 8 bases and J by 2 bases, with 15 bases between. The CDR3 covers 14 residues. The CDR3 loop is CASSPRTAQETQYF. The CDR3 bases are TGTGCCAGCAGCCCCCGGACAGCTCAAGAGACCCAGTACTTC. Full variable domain (remainder filled in from reference TRBV18 and TRBJ2-5): NAGVMQNPRHLVRRRGQEARLRCSPMKGHSHVYWYRQLPEEGLKFMVYLQKENIIDESGMPKERFSAEFPKEGPSILRIQQVVRGDSAAYFCASSPRTAQETQYFGPGTRLLVL.

This clonotype came up many times. The chain carries TRBV12-3 or TRBV12-4 and TRBJ2-7; 7 bases agree with TRBD1. The CDR3 has 13 residues. J lost 5 bases, V lost 7 bases, and 8 bases had no gene match. This chain's CDR3 is CASTHQQGNEQYF. CDR3 nucleotide sequence: TGTGCCAGCACTCATCAACAGGGGAACGAGCAGTACTTC.

This clonotype was counted many times. The chain recombines TRBV27 with TRBJ1-1; D unclear. This CDR3 region has 14 residues. Trimming left V 3 bases short and J 1 base short, with 9 bases between. Germline V CDR1 and CDR2: MNHEY, SMNVEV (reference sequence). The CDR3 sequence is CASSLLGSNTEAFF. The DNA of the CDR3 is TGTGCCAGCAGTTTGCTCGGGTCGAACACTGAAGCTTTCTTT.

The rearrangement joins TRBV14 to TRBJ1-1; D might be TRBD1 (6 bases). V dropped 0 bases and J dropped 8 bases, with 10 bases sitting between them. The CDR3 runs to 13 residues. CDR1 and CDR2 from the germline V gene are SGHDN and FVKESK. The CDR3 DNA is TGTGCCAGCAGCCAAGATGAAGGGGGGGAAGCTTTCTTT. Translated: CASSQDEGGEAFF.

The chain is built from TRBV6-1 and TRBJ2-7, with D maybe TRBD1 (6 bases). CDR1 is MNHNS and CDR2 is SASEGT in the germline V gene. This CDR3 comprises 13 residues. With 4 bases removed from V and 3 bases from J, the gap between germline ends came to 10 bases. The CDR3 coding sequence is TGTGCCAGCAGTGTAGAGGGACACTACGAGCAGTACTTC. Amino acids: CASSVEGHYEQYF.

This clonotype came up many times. The chain joins TRBV12-3 or TRBV12-4 to TRBJ2-5, with D perhaps TRBD2 (6 bases). The CDR3 is 13 amino acids. Trimming pared 6 bases from V and 6 bases from J, leaving 14 bases between. The CDR3 region is CASRRLGRQTQYF. The DNA of the CDR3 is TGTGCCAGCAGGCGACTAGGGCGGCAGACCCAGTACTTC.

In this sample, this clonotype turned up many times. The gene calls are TRBV29-1 and TRBJ2-7; D may correspond to TRBD1 or TRBD2 (5 bases each). The CDR3 has 15 amino acids. Germline V CDR1 and CDR2: SQVTM, ANQGSEA. V shed 7 bases and J shed 6 bases, with 25 bases lying between them. In DNA, the CDR3 is TGCAGCGCTTGGGTACCCATGGGGGAGATGGTCGAGCAGTACTTC. It yields the protein CSAWVPMGEMVEQYF.

This clonotype was observed many times. This rearrangement joins TRBV5-1 to TRBJ2-7; 9 bases fit TRBD1. Trimming took 1 base from V and 7 from J; bases not matched to a gene: 9. The length of the CDR3 is 15 residues. CDR1 SGHRS and CDR2 YFSETQ come from the germline V gene. The CDR3 DNA reads TGCGCCAGCAGCTTGCAAACAGGGGGCTTTAATGAGCAGTACTTC. It translates to CASSLQTGGFNEQYF.

This clonotype was counted many times. The chain combines TRBV2 with TRBJ2-5; D uncertain. Germline CDR1 SNHLY, CDR2 FYNNEI. Trimming left V 0 bases short and J 2 bases short, with 13 bases between. This CDR3 comprises 16 residues. The CDR3 nucleotides are TGTGCCAGCAGTGAAGCGCTGGGAAACTGGCAAGAGACCCAGTACTTC. Its protein product is CASSEALGNWQETQYF.

This clonotype was observed many times. The rearrangement links TRBV6-1 to TRBJ2-7, with 7 nucleotides matching TRBD1. Germline values: CDR1 MNHNS, CDR2 SASEGT. The V and J ends lost 11 bases and 7 bases, in that order; junction bases with no gene match: 17. The CDR3 sequence is 14 residues long. The CDR3: CAAGWKGAQGEQYF. The CDR3 DNA reads as TGTGCCGCAGGTTGGAAGGGGGCGCAAGGAGAGCAGTACTTC.

This clonotype was seen ten or more times. The chain combines TRBV12-3 or TRBV12-4 with TRBJ2-7; the D gene is possibly TRBD2 (5 bases). This CDR3 comprises 15 residues. V gave up 5 bases and J gave up 0 bases, with 14 bases separating them. CDR3 DNA sequence: TGTGCCAGCAGTCCTAGAGCGGCTCCCTCCTACGAGCAGTACTTC. Amino acids: CASSPRAAPSYEQYF.

The V gene is TRBV10-3, the J gene TRBJ2-2; D tentatively fits TRBD1 or TRBD2 (5 bases each). There are 19 residues in the CDR3. The V gene's germline CDR1 is ENHRY and CDR2 SYGVKD. Trimming removed 2 bases at V and 8 bases at J, with 27 bases between. The CDR3 reads CAISELSPSGHKRTGELFF. The CDR3, as DNA: TGTGCCATCAGTGAGCTATCCCCCTCGGGGCACAAGAGGACTGGGGAGCTGTTTTTT.

The genes are TRBV19 and TRBJ1-1; D is perhaps TRBD1 (5 bases). The CDR3 totals 14 residues. V was trimmed by 3 bases and J by 2 bases, leaving 10 bases between them. Per the germline V gene, CDR1 is LNHDA and CDR2 is SQIVND (reference sequence). The CDR3, as DNA: TGTGCCAGTAGTATGGGACGGAGAAACACTGAAGCTTTCTTT. Protein product: CASSMGRRNTEAFF.

Comments on this clonotype: Compared with germline, one end of the junction differs, possibly owing to a read error. The rearrangement links TRBV7-2 to TRBJ2-3; D unclear. The germline gives CDR1 SGHTA, CDR2 FQGNSA. The CDR3 contains 14 residues. CDR3 amino acids: CASSLGIEPDTRYF. The CDR3 DNA follows: TGTGCCAGCAGCTTGGGGATAGAGCCAGATACGCGGTATTTT.

Many counts were recorded for this clonotype. The V call is TRBV7-2, the J call TRBJ2-7; TRBD2 aligns across 8 bases. V shed 3 bases, J shed 3 bases, and the junction held 7 bases outside the gene matches. This CDR3 contains 15 residues. Germline V gene lookup returns CDR1 SGHTA and CDR2 FQGNSA. CDR3: CASSFPAGGFYEQYF. The CDR3 nucleotides are TGTGCCAGCAGCTTCCCGGCGGGAGGTTTCTACGAGCAGTACTTC.

In its sample, this clonotype was seen a few times. The V and J genes are TRBV27 and TRBJ2-2; D is possibly TRBD2 (6 bases). Germline V gives CDR1 MNHEY, CDR2 SMNVEV (reference sequence). V gave up 3 bases and J gave up 6 bases, with 20 bases separating them. This CDR3 has 17 residues. The CDR3 nucleotides are TGTGCCAGCAGTTTCGGGACTGCCCCGGGTGTCTCCGGGGAGCTGTTTTTT. Protein sequence: CASSFGTAPGVSGELFF.

The rearrangement links TRBV4-1 to TRBJ2-2; TRBD2 matches 9 bases. In germline, CDR1 is MGHRA, CDR2 YSYEKL. This CDR3 has 17 amino acids. J was trimmed by 3 bases and V by 1 base; bases with no gene match: 6. The CDR3 loop is CASSQALGLAYTGELFF. The DNA of the CDR3 is TGCGCCAGCAGCCAAGCCCTCGGACTAGCGTACACCGGGGAGCTGTTTTTT.

There are many counts of this clonotype. J is TRBJ2-7 and V is TRBV28, with 13 bases fitting TRBD2. CDR3 length: 14 amino acids. After removal of 6 bases from V and 4 bases from J, the junction contained 3 bases not matched to a gene. Germline V gene data show CDR1 as MDHEN and CDR2 as SYDVKM. Here the CDR3 reads CASSAGLAGYEQYF. CDR3 coding DNA: TGTGCCAGCAGCGCGGGACTAGCGGGGTACGAGCAGTACTTC.